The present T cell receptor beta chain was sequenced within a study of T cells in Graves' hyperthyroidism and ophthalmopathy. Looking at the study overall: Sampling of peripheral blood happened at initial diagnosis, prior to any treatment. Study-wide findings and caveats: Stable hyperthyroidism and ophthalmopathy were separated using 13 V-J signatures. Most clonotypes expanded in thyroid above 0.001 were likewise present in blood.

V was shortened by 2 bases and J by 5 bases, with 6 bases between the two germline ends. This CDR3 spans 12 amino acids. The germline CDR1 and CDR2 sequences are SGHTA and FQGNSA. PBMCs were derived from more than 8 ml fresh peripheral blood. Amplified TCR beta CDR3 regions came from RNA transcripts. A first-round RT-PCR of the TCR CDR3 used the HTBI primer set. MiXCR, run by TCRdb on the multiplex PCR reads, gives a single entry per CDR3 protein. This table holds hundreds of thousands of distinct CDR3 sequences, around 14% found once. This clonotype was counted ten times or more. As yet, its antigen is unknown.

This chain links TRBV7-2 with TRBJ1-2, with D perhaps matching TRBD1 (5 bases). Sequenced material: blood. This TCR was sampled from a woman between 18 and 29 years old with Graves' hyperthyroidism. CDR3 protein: CASSLKGYGYTF. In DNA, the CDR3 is TGTGCCAGCAGCTTAAAGGGGTATGGCTACACCTTC.